This entry lists 11 T cell receptor beta chains sequenced from one sample in a study of T cells in Graves' hyperthyroidism and ophthalmopathy. Amplified regions were TCR beta CDR3 sequences from RNA transcripts. Researchers ran a first-round RT-PCR on the TCR CDR3 using the HTBI primer set. TCRdb fed the multiplex PCR reads into MiXCR, producing one record per CDR3 protein. This table holds about 640,000 distinct CDR3 sequences, around 21% found once. Material: blood. These receptors all stem from a man between 25 and 39 years old with Graves' ophthalmopathy.

This clonotype was seen ten or more times. The rearrangement uses TRBV20-1 and TRBJ2-7; D possibly matches TRBD1 or TRBD2 (5 bases each). Germline V CDR1 and CDR2: DFQATT, SNEGSKA (reference sequence). Deletions cut 0 bases from V and 6 bases from J, with 18 bases between. CDR3 length: 15 amino acids. CDR3 sequence: CSARERGRAGGEQYF. CDR3 nucleotide sequence: TGCAGTGCTAGAGAGCGCGGCAGGGCGGGTGGCGAGCAGTACTTC.

The V and J genes are TRBV18 and TRBJ2-5; D gene ambiguous. V lost 3 bases, J lost 4 bases, and 18 bases lay in between. Germline assignment: CDR1 KGHSH and CDR2 LQKENI. The CDR3 is 16 amino acids. For the CDR3, the DNA is TGTGCCAGCTCACCTGCCAGTGGGGTCCAAGTAGAGACCCAGTACTTC. Residues: CASSPASGVQVETQYF. The whole variable domain, remainder taken from reference TRBV18 and TRBJ2-5, is NAGVMQNPRHLVRRRGQEARLRCSPMKGHSHVYWYRQLPEEGLKFMVYLQKENIIDESGMPKERFSAEFPKEGPSILRIQQVVRGDSAAYFCASSPASGVQVETQYFGPGTRLLVL.

This clonotype was found a few times. The V gene is TRBV18, the J gene TRBJ2-5; weak D call: TRBD2 (5 bases). CDR1 is KGHSH, CDR2 LQKENI, per germline. The length of the CDR3 is 16 residues. V lost 1 base and J 5 bases, leaving 17 bases between the germline ends. The CDR3 region has the DNA TGTGCCAGCTCACCACAGGCAAGAAGTGACTACGAGACCCAGTACTTC. It specifies CASSPQARSDYETQYF.

The table lists this clonotype with a count of one. V gene TRBV11-1 combines with J gene TRBJ1-3; D uncertain. This CDR3 is built from 15 residues. Per the germline V gene, CDR1 is SGHAT and CDR2 is FQDESV (reference sequence). Between the trimmed V and J ends, which lost 5 bases and 2 bases, there was a span of 13 bases. The CDR3 is CASSRWTETGNTIYF. In DNA form, the CDR3 reads TGTGCCAGCAGCCGTTGGACTGAAACTGGAAACACCATATATTTT.

The chain recombines TRBV9 with TRBJ2-1, with a tentative D call TRBD2 (6 bases). The CDR3 runs to 15 residues. The V gene's germline CDR1 is SGDLS and CDR2 YYNGEE. V lost 4 bases to trimming and J lost 6 bases, with 17 bases between them. CDR3 bases: TGTGCCAGCAGCCCCGGGTTCGGGAGTGGCAATGAGCAGTTCTTC. It is translated as CASSPGFGSGNEQFF.

This clonotype was counted many times. The J gene is TRBJ1-5, the V gene TRBV28; D possibly corresponds to TRBD1 (6 bases). Germline V lookup: CDR1 MDHEN, CDR2 SYDVKM. V lost 2 bases and J lost 0, with 8 bases in between. The CDR3 extends over 15 amino acids. The DNA for the CDR3 is TGTGCCAGCAGTTTACTGGACAGTAGCAATCAGCCCCAGCATTTT. Protein sequence: CASSLLDSSNQPQHF.

V usage is TRBV5-6 and J usage is TRBJ2-4; D is perhaps TRBD1 (6 bases). The V end lost 2 bases, the J end lost 8 bases, and 14 bases lay between the germline ends. Germline loops: CDR1 SGHDT, CDR2 YYEEEE. The CDR3 extends over 14 amino acids. The CDR3 DNA sequence: TGTGCCAGCAGCTTAGAGGGGGATCTTGACATTCAGTACTTC. This sequence encodes CASSLEGDLDIQYF.

This chain's CDR3 is CASGTSAGEQFF. CDR3 DNA sequence: TGTGCCAGCGGTACTAGCGCGGGTGAGCAGTTCTTC. The chain is built from TRBV9 and TRBJ2-1, with 7 bases aligning to TRBD2. Germline V CDR1 and CDR2: SGDLS, YYNGEE. Unmatched junction bases numbered 7, after V lost 7 bases and J lost 9 bases. This CDR3 is built from 12 residues. The variable domain in full, with the rest retrieved from reference TRBV9 and TRBJ2-1, is DSGVTQTPKHLITATGQRVTLRCSPRSGDLSVYWYQQSLDQGLQFLIQYYNGEERAKGNILERFSAQQFPDLHSELNLSSLELGDSALYFCASGTSAGEQFFGPGTRLTVL.

In its sample, this clonotype was seen a few times. V is TRBV6-1 and J is TRBJ1-1; 7 bases agree with TRBD1. J lost 0 bases, V lost 5 bases, and 6 bases had no gene match. This CDR3 region has 15 residues. The germline V gene has CDR1 MNHNS and CDR2 SASEGT. The CDR3 coding sequence is TGTGCCAGCAGTACAGGGGACAGCTTGAACACTGAAGCTTTCTTT. Translated: CASSTGDSLNTEAFF.

This clonotype was seen only a few times. This chain connects TRBV20-1 to TRBJ2-1; D not resolved. Germline V gives CDR1 DFQATT, CDR2 SNEGSKA (reference sequence). This CDR3 comprises 12 residues. CDR3: CTVFSSYNEQFF. The CDR3 DNA reads TGCACAGTTTTTAGCTCCTACAATGAGCAGTTCTTC.

V and J are TRBV15 and TRBJ2-7, with 12 nucleotides matching TRBD2. This CDR3 has 16 residues. J gave up 4 bases and V 1 base, and 5 bases lay outside the gene matches. Germline values: CDR1 LNHNV, CDR2 YYDKDF (reference sequence). The CDR3 DNA reads TGTGCCACCAGCAGAGGGGTTGGGACTAGCGGGTACGAGCAGTACTTC. It is translated as CATSRGVGTSGYEQYF. The full variable domain, its missing parts supplied by reference TRBV15 and TRBJ2-7, is DAMVIQNPRYQVTQFGKPVTLSCSQTLNHNVMYWYQQKSSQAPKLLFHYYDKDFNNEADTPDNFQSRRPNTSFCFLDIRSPGLGDTAMYLCATSRGVGTSGYEQYFGPGTRLTVT.